This T cell receptor beta chain was captured in a study of tissue T cells after allogeneic stem cell transplantation. The time point is: mouse harvest day 7 after allogeneic transplant. Tail vein injection delivered 10^7 T-cell-depleted bone marrow cells and 10^6 splenic CD5+ T cells. This mouse GVHD model was MHC-mismatched B6 to BALB/c, profiled day 7 or 14. Survey-depth TCRbeta CDR3 sequencing reported V/J genes and productive frequencies. The data were produced by immunoSEQ multiplex PCR, yet TCRdb's version contains in-frame clones alone and is incomplete. Of roughly 5,000 clones listed, roughly half were seen once; the top ten hold 2.5% to 3.5%. General study results and limits: TCR repertoires tracked anatomic similarity, regardless of disease or transplant status. Tissue-detected TCR repertoire was only partly captured by blood and spleen T cells.

The trim removed 5 bases at V and 3 bases at J, leaving 2 bases unmatched. Germline CDR1 reads SNHLY; CDR2 reads FYNGKV (reference sequence). This CDR3 spans 13 amino acids. Worth noting for this clone: The antigen is undetermined. Gene names denote mouse genes. The sequence runs out 1 residue before the end of the CDR3; the remainder is reconstructed from the germline J gene.

Material for sequencing was skin. The source is a female BALB/c mouse given C57BL/6 T cells with graft-versus-host disease after an allogeneic hematopoietic cell transplant. J is TRBJ1-1 and V is TRBV3, with 8 bases lining up with TRBD1. CDR3 in amino acids: CASSPDRDTEVFF. The part of the CDR3 DNA that was read is TGTGCCAGCAGCCCGGACAGGGACACAGAAGTCTTC. Supplemented by reference TRBV3 and TRBJ1-1, the full variable domain reads GPKVLQIPSHQIIDMGQMVTLNCDPVSNHLYFYWYKQILGQQMEFLVNFYNGKVMEKSKLFKDQFSVERPDGSYFTLKIQPTALEDSAVYFCASSPDRDTEVFFGKGTRLTVV.